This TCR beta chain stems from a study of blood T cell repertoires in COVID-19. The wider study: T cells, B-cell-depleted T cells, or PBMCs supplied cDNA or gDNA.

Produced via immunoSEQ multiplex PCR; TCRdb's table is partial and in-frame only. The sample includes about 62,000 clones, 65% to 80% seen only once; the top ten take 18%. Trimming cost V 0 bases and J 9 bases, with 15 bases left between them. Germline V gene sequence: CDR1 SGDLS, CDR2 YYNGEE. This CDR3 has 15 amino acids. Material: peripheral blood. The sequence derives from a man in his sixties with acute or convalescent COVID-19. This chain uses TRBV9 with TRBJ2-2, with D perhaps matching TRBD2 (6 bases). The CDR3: CASSVGLKSGWELFF. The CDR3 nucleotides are TGTGCCAGCAGCGTAGGGTTAAAAAGCGGGTGGGAGCTGTTTTTT.